A single sample is the source of the 27 T cell receptor beta chains below, sequenced in a study of cytomegalovirus exposure and HLA in healthy donors. The PCR used 60 Vbeta and 13 Jbeta primers. TCRdb's table, derived via immunoSEQ multiplex PCR, lists solely in-frame clones and lacks some. The sample table sets out 120,000 or so clones. The specimen was PBMCs. The receptors come from a man aged 18 to 29 in good health and CMV-seronegative.

The chain has TRBV21-1 and TRBJ2-7; no check of the table's D call, TRBD1, against the DNA was made. TRBV21-1 is a pseudogene segment. The CDR3 length is 15 residues. This CDR3 reads CASSNTDRRSYEQYF. DNA of the CDR3: TGTGCCAGCAGCAACACCGACAGGAGGTCCTACGAGCAGTACTTC.

The rearrangement joins TRBV7-2 to TRBJ1-3, with D tentatively TRBD1 (6 bases). This CDR3 contains 14 residues. Germline CDR1 and CDR2: SGHTA and FQGNSA. The V and J ends lost 3 bases and 4 bases respectively, with 10 bases between them. The CDR3 DNA reads TGTGCCAGCAGCTTTGTAGGACAGGGAAACACCATATATTTT. The encoded protein is CASSFVGQGNTIYF.

The chain joins TRBV27 to TRBJ1-3; D not resolved. The germline gives CDR1 MNHEY, CDR2 SMNVEV (reference sequence). This CDR3 spans 15 amino acids. V was trimmed by 0 bases and J by 3 bases, leaving 9 bases between them. The CDR3 loop is CASSLSSQDGNTIYF. CDR3 DNA sequence: TGTGCCAGCAGTTTATCGAGTCAGGATGGAAACACCATATATTTT.

The gene calls are TRBV5-4 and TRBJ2-5, with 9 bases matching TRBD1. CDR3 length: 14 residues. Germline CDR1 SGHNT, CDR2 YYREEE (reference sequence). The trim removed 9 bases at V and 2 bases at J, leaving 8 bases unmatched. The CDR3 DNA follows: TGTGCCACTACCCAGACAGGGGGACAAGAGACCCAGTACTTC. Translation: CATTQTGGQETQYF.

This CDR3 is CASSPAGVPDTQYF. CDR3 nucleotides: TGTGCCAGCAGCCCAGCGGGAGTCCCAGATACGCAGTATTTT. The chain links TRBV27 to TRBJ2-3; 8 bases match TRBD2. The CDR3 has 14 amino acids. Per the germline V gene, CDR1 is MNHEY and CDR2 is SMNVEV (reference sequence). Trimming cost V 6 bases and J 4 bases; bases outside gene matches: 6.

The chain employs TRBV5-8 and TRBJ1-1, with D unclear. Germline CDR1 and CDR2: SGHTS and YDEGEE. The CDR3 is made up of 14 amino acids. Trimming pared 4 bases from V and 0 bases from J, leaving 10 bases between. CDR3 sequence (DNA): TGTGCCAGCAGCATAAAACAGTTGAACACTGAAGCTTTCTTT. Translation: CASSIKQLNTEAFF.

The rearrangement joins TRBV28 to TRBJ1-2, with 10 positions matching TRBD1. In germline, CDR1 is MDHEN, CDR2 SYDVKM. The CDR3 spans 14 residues. The V and J ends lost 3 bases and 4 bases, in that order; junction bases with no gene match: 2. The CDR3 DNA follows: TGTGCCAGCAGTTTCGGGACAGGGGCCTATGGCTACACCTTC. Residues: CASSFGTGAYGYTF.

The chain employs TRBV5-6 and TRBJ2-4; 11 nucleotides align to TRBD2. This CDR3 spans 15 amino acids. Trimming cost V 4 bases and J 6 bases; bases outside gene matches: 6. Per germline, CDR1 SGHDT and CDR2 YYEEEE. CDR3 bases: TGTGCCAGCAGCGGGTTAGCGGGGGGGGGAAACATTCAGTACTTC. Its protein product is CASSGLAGGGNIQYF.

The chain has TRBV6-5 and TRBJ1-1, with 10 bases that match TRBD1. Germline V CDR1 and CDR2: MNHEY, SVGAGI. The CDR3 sequence is 14 residues long. J lost 6 bases, V lost 4 bases, and 5 bases had no gene match. CDR3 amino acids: CASSWDRGGAEAFF. CDR3 sequence (DNA): TGTGCCAGCAGTTGGGACAGGGGAGGCGCTGAAGCTTTCTTT.

This chain connects TRBV7-9 to TRBJ2-7, with 9 bases aligning to TRBD1. From germline, CDR1 is SEHNR and CDR2 FQNEAQ (reference sequence). J lost 7 bases, V lost 5 bases, and 15 bases had no gene match. CDR3 size: 16 residues. The DNA for the CDR3 is TGTGCCAGCAGCCCTCAACCGGGACAGGGAATGGAGGAGCAGTACTTC. This codes for CASSPQPGQGMEEQYF.

As to this clone: One junction end disagrees with the germline gene, perhaps due to a read error. The chain employs TRBV27 and TRBJ1-5; TRBD1 agrees at 8 bases. This CDR3 contains 15 residues. Germline assignment: CDR1 MNHEY and CDR2 SMNVEV (reference sequence). The CDR3 coding sequence is TGTGCCAGCAGTCTCGGACAGGGCTACAATCAACCCCAGCATTTT. Encoded protein: CASSLGQGYNQPQHF.

The genes are TRBV7-8 and TRBJ1-5; D possibly corresponds to TRBD1 (5 bases). This CDR3 has 15 amino acids. CDR1 SGHVS and CDR2 FQNEAQ come from the germline V gene. Trimming removed 5 bases from V and 6 bases from J, with 17 bases in between. DNA for the CDR3: TGTGCCAGCAGCCATTCTGGAGGGGTCGCTCAGCCCCAGCATTTT. This gives the protein CASSHSGGVAQPQHF.

The V and J genes are TRBV9 and TRBJ2-1, with 9 nucleotides matching TRBD2. Germline V gives CDR1 SGDLS, CDR2 YYNGEE. With 4 bases clipped from V and 2 bases from J, the junction kept 13 bases outside the gene matches. The CDR3 loop spans 18 amino acids. CDR3 sequence (DNA): TGTGCCAGCAGCCTCTTAGATGGGCGGGGGGGTGCCTACAATGAGCAGTTCTTC. Protein product: CASSLLDGRGGAYNEQFF.

V gene TRBV4-1 combines with J gene TRBJ2-5, with 9 bases identical to TRBD1. The J call is uncertain, as TRBJ2-7 better fits the DNA end. CDR1 and CDR2 from the germline V gene are MGHRA and YSYEKL. This CDR3 region has 14 residues. CDR3 DNA: TGCGCCAGCAGCCACCCGGGACAGGGTGGCGAGCAGTACTTC. Translated, it gives CASSHPGQGGEQYF.

The V gene is TRBV19, the J gene TRBJ2-7; no clear D gene. The V and J ends lost 4 bases and 0 bases respectively, with 7 bases between them. The CDR3 consists of 13 residues. Germline CDR1 is LNHDA and CDR2 is SQIVND (reference sequence). The CDR3 DNA reads as TGTGCCAGTAGTACAAGCGTCTCCTACGAGCAGTACTTC. It encodes CASSTSVSYEQYF. Supplemented by reference TRBV19 and TRBJ2-7, the full variable domain reads DGGITQSPKYLFRKEGQNVTLSCEQNLNHDAMYWYRQDPGQGLRLIYYSQIVNDFQKGDIAEGYSVSREKKESFPLTVTSAQKNPTAFYLCASSTSVSYEQYFGPGTRLTVT.

The chain joins TRBV9 to TRBJ1-3, with 10 bases lining up with TRBD1. The germline V gene encodes CDR1 SGDLS and CDR2 YYNGEE. The CDR3 spans 16 residues. The V and J ends lost 2 bases and 3 bases, in that order; junction bases with no gene match: 5. CDR3 DNA: TGTGCCAGCAGCGTGGGGGACAGGGGTTTTGGAAACACCATATATTTT. Translation gives CASSVGDRGFGNTIYF.

The CDR3 sequence: CAWSVAGGSNQPQHF. CDR3 sequence (DNA): TGTGCCTGGAGTGTAGCAGGGGGGAGCAATCAGCCCCAGCATTTT. The chain links TRBV30 to TRBJ1-5; 7 bases are a match to TRBD1. J lost 1 base, V lost 0 bases, and 3 bases had no gene match. The germline CDR1 and CDR2 sequences are GTSNPN and SVGIG (reference sequence). CDR3 length: 15 residues.

V usage is TRBV28 and J usage is TRBJ1-2, with TRBD1 as a possible D gene (5 bases). The germline gives CDR1 MDHEN, CDR2 SYDVKM. Between the trimmed V and J ends, which lost 4 bases and 5 bases, there was a span of 11 bases. The CDR3 runs 13 residues. CDR3 bases: TGTGCCAGCAGTTCGGAGGGGTGGTATGGCTACACCTTC. It translates to CASSSEGWYGYTF.

The V call is TRBV18, the J call TRBJ1-1, with TRBD1 as a possible D gene (6 bases). CDR1 and CDR2 from the germline V gene are KGHSH and LQKENI. CDR3 length: 15 amino acids. V was shortened by 10 bases and J by 0 bases, with 18 bases between the two germline ends. The CDR3 bases are TGTGCCACCCCAGGGAAAGGGGGTATGAACACTGAAGCTTTCTTT. Residues: CATPGKGGMNTEAFF.

This sequence joins TRBV10-1 and TRBJ1-1; D is unclear. Germline CDR1 is WNHNN and CDR2 is SYGVQD (reference sequence). With 0 bases removed from V and 0 bases from J, the gap between germline ends came to 8 bases. This CDR3 has 15 amino acids. The CDR3 loop is CASSESGRMNTEAFF. Here the CDR3 DNA reads TGCGCCAGCAGTGAGTCGGGCAGGATGAACACTGAAGCTTTCTTT.

V usage is TRBV19 and J usage is TRBJ1-4, with TRBD1 matching 10 bases. Trimming cost V 4 bases and J 8 bases; bases outside gene matches: 7. The CDR3 consists of 15 residues. The germline CDR1 and CDR2 sequences are LNHDA and SQIVND (reference sequence). As DNA, the CDR3 is TGTGCCAGTAGTACGCGACAGGGGGCTCGGGAAAAACTGTTTTTT. It codes for CASSTRQGAREKLFF.

This chain links TRBV11-1 with TRBJ2-7; no clear D gene. This CDR3 spans 12 amino acids. The germline gives CDR1 SGHAT, CDR2 FQDESV (reference sequence). Trimming shortened V by 5 bases and J by 3 bases, and 8 bases separated the two germline ends. The CDR3 region is CASSAGDYEQYF. The CDR3 DNA reads as TGTGCCAGCAGCGCCGGAGACTACGAGCAGTACTTC.

The CDR3 sequence is CASSLTGLPGELFF. The CDR3 DNA reads as TGTGCCAGTAGTTTGACAGGGCTACCCGGGGAGCTGTTTTTT. The chain employs TRBV19 and TRBJ2-2; TRBD1 agrees at 7 bases. Trimming removed 5 bases from V and 6 bases from J; junction bases left unmatched: 6. This CDR3 is built from 14 residues. Germline assignment: CDR1 LNHDA and CDR2 SQIVND (reference sequence). Based on the CDR3 plus reference TRBV19 and TRBJ2-2, the full variable domain is DGGITQSPKYLFRKEGQNVTLSCEQNLNHDAMYWYRQDPGQGLRLIYYSQIVNDFQKGDIAEGYSVSREKKESFPLTVTSAQKNPTAFYLCASSLTGLPGELFFGEGSRLTVL.

The chain links TRBV28 to TRBJ2-7; no definite D call. V was shortened by 5 bases and J by 3 bases, with 20 bases between the two germline ends. CDR3 size: 16 residues. From germline, CDR1 is MDHEN and CDR2 SYDVKM. CDR3 loop: CASSDLSWSADYEQYF. In DNA form, the CDR3 reads TGTGCCAGCAGTGACTTATCGTGGAGCGCTGACTACGAGCAGTACTTC.

The genes are TRBV19 and TRBJ2-1; a possible D gene is TRBD2 (7 bases). The V end was cut by 7 bases, the J end by 7 bases, with 20 bases between. CDR1 LNHDA and CDR2 SQIVND come from the germline V gene (reference sequence). The CDR3 has 15 residues. The CDR3 region has the DNA TGTGCCAGTAAAGGAGGATGGGGGGGCCTTAATGAGCAGTTCTTC. Residues: CASKGGWGGLNEQFF.

The chain recombines TRBV20-1 with TRBJ1-1; no firm D call. This CDR3 has 11 amino acids. Germline values: CDR1 DFQATT, CDR2 SNEGSKA (reference sequence). The ends were cut back, 6 bases at V and 2 bases at J, with 7 bases in the middle. CDR3 sequence (DNA): TGCAGTGCCGGGAGAAACACTGAAGCTTTCTTT. Translated, it gives CSAGRNTEAFF.

The chain employs TRBV6-1 and TRBJ1-4; D may be TRBD1 (6 bases). The germline gives CDR1 MNHNS, CDR2 SASEGT. The length of the CDR3 is 14 residues. V lost 3 bases and J 3 bases, leaving 8 bases between the germline ends. In nucleotides, the CDR3 is TGTGCCAGCAGTGACAGGGGATCTAATGAAAAACTGTTTTTT. Translated, it gives CASSDRGSNEKLFF.